Listed here are 28 T cell receptor beta chains from one sample, sequenced in a study of blood T cell repertoires in COVID-19. This table comes from immunoSEQ multiplex PCR, and its TCRdb copy is limited to in-frame clones, with some not included. The sample shows under 200,000 clones, 86% of them seen only once. The sequenced sample was PBMCs or T cells enriched from blood (not recorded which). The receptors were gathered from a man aged 40-50 years with acute COVID-19.

This clone is a singleton in its sample. The chain has TRBV4-1 and TRBJ1-2, with a tentative D call TRBD1 (6 bases). Germline assignment: CDR1 MGHRA and CDR2 YSYEKL. V shed 1 base and J shed 4 bases, with 16 bases lying between them. CDR3 length: 16 amino acids. The CDR3 reads CASSQGAGGAGYGYTF. The CDR3 DNA reads as TGCGCCAGCAGCCAAGGGGCTGGGGGGGCAGGCTATGGCTACACCTTC.

The V gene is TRBV20-1, the J gene TRBJ2-1; D gene uncertain. The germline CDR1 and CDR2 sequences are DFQATT and SNEGSKA (reference sequence). Trimming took 4 bases from V and 10 from J, leaving 11 bases between them. The CDR3 extends over 11 amino acids. The DNA of the CDR3 is TGCAGTGCTATAAGTCGGTTCGAGCAGTTCTTC. Translated, it gives CSAISRFEQFF.

The chain uses TRBV3-1 (or the pseudogene TRBV3-2) and TRBJ2-5; weak D call: TRBD2 (7 bases). V lost 4 bases and J 5 bases, leaving 17 bases between the germline ends. The CDR3 spans 15 residues. Germline V gene lookup returns CDR1 LGHDT and CDR2 YNNKEL (reference sequence). The CDR3 sequence is CASSRAYREGETQYF. DNA of the CDR3: TGTGCCAGCAGCCGAGCCTACAGGGAGGGCGAGACCCAGTACTTC.

The chain combines TRBV21-1 with TRBJ2-1; TRBD2 is the table's D call, not checked against the DNA. TRBV21-1 is designated a pseudogene. The CDR3 runs 18 residues. The CDR3 nucleotides read TGTGCCAGCAGCAAAGAGTGCATGGGACTAGCACAAGAGGCTGAGCAGTTCTTC. Translating it yields CASSKECMGLAQEAEQFF.

The V gene is TRBV28, the J gene TRBJ2-7, with D tentatively TRBD2 (7 bases). Germline loops: CDR1 MDHEN, CDR2 SYDVKM. V gave up 9 bases and J gave up 1 base, with 25 bases separating them. The CDR3 is 17 amino acids. The DNA for the CDR3 is TGTGCCAGTGTAGATGGTCCGGGGGGCACTTTATCCTACGAGCAGTACTTC. Translating gives CASVDGPGGTLSYEQYF.

The chain carries TRBV15 and TRBJ2-2; no clear D. The germline CDR1 and CDR2 sequences are LNHNV and YYDKDF (reference sequence). The CDR3 runs 13 residues. V lost 0 bases, J lost 6 bases, and 5 bases lay in between. Here the CDR3 reads CATSREAAGELFF. CDR3 in DNA: TGTGCCACCAGCAGAGAGGCAGCCGGGGAGCTGTTTTTT.

V usage is TRBV29-1 and J usage is TRBJ2-3, with TRBD1 matching over 7 bases. Trimming cost V 5 bases and J 4 bases; bases outside gene matches: 6. The CDR3 consists of 13 residues. Germline lookup yields CDR1 SQVTM and CDR2 ANQGSEA. DNA for the CDR3: TGCAGCGTTCAGGGACAGCCCGCAGATACGCAGTATTTT. Protein: CSVQGQPADTQYF.

The chain is built from TRBV9 and TRBJ1-2; unclear D gene. Germline lookup yields CDR1 SGDLS and CDR2 YYNGEE. Trimming took 0 bases from V and 7 from J, leaving 7 bases between them. CDR3 length equals 12 residues. The CDR3 reads CASSVEGGGYTF. The CDR3 bases are TGTGCCAGCAGCGTAGAGGGAGGTGGCTACACCTTC.

The chain uses TRBV28 and TRBJ1-2, with D maybe TRBD1 (5 bases). The CDR3 is 12 amino acids. Trimming removed 5 bases at V and 3 bases at J, with 7 bases between. Germline V gene sequence: CDR1 MDHEN, CDR2 SYDVKM. The CDR3 region is CASSATDYGYTF. The CDR3 region has the DNA TGTGCCAGCAGTGCGACAGACTATGGCTACACCTTC.

This clone was recorded only once. The CDR3 protein is CASSPPGQGNIQYF. The CDR3 nucleotides read TGTGCCAGCTCACCACCGGGACAGGGAAACATTCAGTACTTC. V is TRBV18 and J is TRBJ2-4; 9 bases map to TRBD1. This CDR3 spans 14 amino acids. J was trimmed by 6 bases and V by 0 bases; bases with no gene match: 0. The V gene's germline CDR1 is KGHSH and CDR2 LQKENI.

The DNA of the CDR3 is TGTGCCAGCACAGGAAACCTCCTCGAGCAGTACTTC. Its translation: CASTGNLLEQYF. The chain uses TRBV25-1 and TRBJ2-7, with D unresolved. Germline V gives CDR1 MGHDK, CDR2 SYGVNS. The germline V and J ends were trimmed by 7 bases and 6 bases, with 13 bases remaining between them. The CDR3 spans 12 residues.

The V call is TRBV7-2, the J call TRBJ1-1; TRBD1 matches 7 bases. The CDR3 totals 14 residues. J gave up 1 base and V 5 bases, and 4 bases lay outside the gene matches. In germline, CDR1 is SGHTA, CDR2 FQGNSA. CDR3 protein: CASSTGQRNTEAFF. The DNA for the CDR3 is TGTGCCAGCAGCACGGGACAGAGGAACACTGAAGCTTTCTTT. Together with reference TRBV7-2 and TRBJ1-1, the CDR3 gives the full variable domain: GAGVSQSPSNKVTEKGKDVELRCDPISGHTALYWYRQSLGQGLEFLIYFQGNSAPDKSGLPSDRFSAERTGGSVSTLTIQRTQQEDSAVYLCASSTGQRNTEAFFGQGTRLTVV.

Worth noting for this clone: Other DNA sequences of this sample code for an identical CDR3. The V call is TRBV5-1, the J call TRBJ1-5; unclear D gene. The germline CDR1 and CDR2 sequences are SGHRS and YFSETQ. Trimming removed 2 bases from V and 0 bases from J, with 9 bases in between. The CDR3 has 15 amino acids. CDR3 sequence: CASSFGGDSNQPQHF. As DNA, the CDR3 is TGCGCCAGCAGCTTTGGCGGGGATAGCAATCAGCCCCAGCATTTT.

V usage is TRBV5-4 and J usage is TRBJ1-5; D is unresolved. V shed 2 bases and J shed 4 bases, with 10 bases lying between them. Germline V gives CDR1 SGHNT, CDR2 YYREEE (reference sequence). The CDR3 sequence is 14 residues long. Written as DNA, the CDR3 is TGTGCCAGCAGCTTATCTCCTTTTAATCAGCCCCAGCATTTT. Protein sequence: CASSLSPFNQPQHF.

The chain joins TRBV28 to TRBJ2-2; D may be TRBD1 (6 bases). This CDR3 region has 16 residues. Germline CDR1 MDHEN, CDR2 SYDVKM. V lost 6 bases and J lost 2, with 16 bases in between. The DNA of the CDR3 is TGTGCCAGCAGCCCTGACAGGATGAGTAACACCGGGGAGCTGTTTTTT. It yields the protein CASSPDRMSNTGELFF. Looking up the rest from reference TRBV28 and TRBJ2-2 gives the full variable domain: DVKVTQSSRYLVKRTGEKVFLECVQDMDHENMFWYRQDPGLGLRLIYFSYDVKMKEKGDIPEGYSVSREKKERFSLILESASTNQTSMYLCASSPDRMSNTGELFFGEGSRLTVL.

The chain couples TRBV5-4 to TRBJ1-6; the D gene is possibly TRBD1 (5 bases). Per the germline V gene, CDR1 is SGHNT and CDR2 is YYREEE (reference sequence). V lost 3 bases and J 7 bases, leaving 14 bases between the germline ends. The CDR3 sequence is 15 residues long. CDR3 in amino acids: CASSSQRGNNSPLHF. The CDR3 bases are TGTGCCAGCAGCTCCCAACGGGGGAACAATTCACCCCTCCACTTT.

The chain uses TRBV21-1 and TRBJ2-1; the table's D gene call, TRBD2, was not cross checked with the DNA. TRBV21-1 constitutes a pseudogene. The CDR3 is 15 amino acids. CDR3 coding DNA: TGTGCCAGCAGAGGGAGTCTAGCGGGGATCAATGAGCAGTTCTTC. It is translated as CASRGSLAGINEQFF.

The gene calls are TRBV15 and TRBJ2-1; a weak D match, TRBD2 (6 bases). Germline V gene lookup returns CDR1 LNHNV and CDR2 YYDKDF (reference sequence). This CDR3 has 15 residues. The germline V and J ends were trimmed by 1 base and 7 bases, with 14 bases remaining between them. Written as DNA, the CDR3 is TGTGCCACCAGCAGAGGTGGAGGACTATTAAATGAGCAGTTCTTC. Residues: CATSRGGGLLNEQFF.

CDR3 in amino acids: CASSLSGDRYQPQHF. DNA for the CDR3: TGTGCCAGCAGCCTTTCCGGGGACAGGTATCAGCCCCAGCATTTT. The rearrangement links TRBV4-2 to TRBJ1-5; 8 positions agree with TRBD1. Trimming cost V 4 bases and J 5 bases; bases outside gene matches: 7. Germline CDR1 LGHNA, CDR2 YNFKEQ. This CDR3 has 15 amino acids.

The chain has TRBV27 and TRBJ1-2, with D possibly matching TRBD1 (5 bases). The V and J ends lost 5 bases and 7 bases respectively, with 20 bases between them. The length of the CDR3 is 15 residues. Germline CDR1 MNHEY, CDR2 SMNVEV (reference sequence). CDR3: CASSAYRGGSSGYTF. CDR3 DNA: TGTGCCAGCAGTGCATATCGGGGGGGTTCGAGTGGCTACACCTTC.

V is TRBV7-9 and J is TRBJ2-5, with D possibly TRBD2 on 6 matching bases. The ends were cut back, 5 bases at V and 2 bases at J, with 15 bases in the middle. Looked up from germline, CDR1 is SEHNR and CDR2 is FQNEAQ (reference sequence). The CDR3 loop spans 15 amino acids. The CDR3 sequence is CASSPHRELQETQYF. In DNA, the CDR3 is TGTGCCAGCAGCCCCCACCGGGAGCTTCAAGAGACCCAGTACTTC.

The chain has TRBV19 and TRBJ1-5; the D gene is possibly TRBD1 (5 bases). The CDR3 contains 14 residues. Trimming removed 5 bases from V and 0 bases from J, with 8 bases in between. CDR1 and CDR2 from the germline V gene are LNHDA and SQIVND (reference sequence). The CDR3 coding sequence is TGTGCCAGTAGTTTTGACAGTAGCAATCAGCCCCAGCATTTT. It encodes CASSFDSSNQPQHF.

The V call is TRBV30, the J call TRBJ1-2; possible D gene TRBD1, 5 bases. CDR3 length equals 13 residues. V was clipped by 3 bases and J by 4 bases, with 12 bases between them. Per germline, CDR1 GTSNPN and CDR2 SVGIG (reference sequence). The CDR3 sequence: CAWSPGRGYGYTF. The CDR3 DNA reads as TGTGCCTGGAGCCCAGGGAGGGGCTATGGCTACACCTTC.

The chain uses TRBV2 and TRBJ1-6; D gene uncertain. CDR3 size: 13 residues. Trimming left V 0 bases short and J 9 bases short, with 6 bases between. CDR1 SNHLY and CDR2 FYNNEI come from the germline V gene. The CDR3 spells CASSEARRSPLHF. CDR3 coding DNA: TGTGCCAGCAGTGAAGCGCGGCGTTCACCCCTCCACTTT.

The chain carries TRBV5-8 and TRBJ1-1; the D gene is possibly TRBD1 (5 bases). CDR3 length equals 13 residues. Trimming removed 2 bases from V and 5 bases from J, with 10 bases in between. Germline V CDR1 and CDR2: SGHTS, YDEGEE. The CDR3 DNA sequence: TGTGCCAGCAGCTTTCAGGGTGGGACTGAAGCTTTCTTT. This translates into CASSFQGGTEAFF.

The rearrangement joins TRBV9 to TRBJ2-2; the match to TRBD2 covers 9 bases. Germline V gene sequence: CDR1 SGDLS, CDR2 YYNGEE. The CDR3 sequence is 14 residues long. This chain's CDR3 is CASGRREGLGELFF. CDR3 sequence (DNA): TGTGCTAGTGGACGGCGGGAGGGCCTTGGGGAGCTGTTTTTT.

The V and J genes are TRBV13 and TRBJ2-2; 8 nucleotides align to TRBD2. Per the germline V gene, CDR1 is PRHDT and CDR2 is FYEKMQ (reference sequence). CDR3 size: 17 residues. J lost 2 bases, V lost 2 bases, and 7 bases had no gene match. DNA of the CDR3: TGTGCCAGCAGCTTACCTCGTTTAGCGGGAAACACCGGGGAGCTGTTTTTT. It codes for CASSLPRLAGNTGELFF.

The chain joins TRBV24-1 to TRBJ1-2; 8 positions agree with TRBD1. V lost 4 bases to trimming and J lost 8 bases; unmatched junction nucleotides: 5. The CDR3 has 13 residues. Germline loops: CDR1 KGHDR, CDR2 SFDVKD. CDR3 sequence reads: CATSDRGLGGYTF. CDR3 nucleotide sequence: TGTGCCACCAGTGACAGGGGGCTCGGGGGCTACACCTTC.